Sequencing of this T cell receptor (beta chain) was carried out in a study of memory CD4+ T cells and cytomegalovirus serostatus. Clones were read by immunoSEQ multiplex PCR, and TCRdb kept only the in-frame ones, dropping some. The sample lists about 92,000 clones, about four fifths seen once, with 3.6% in the top ten. Single viable CD3+CD4+CD8-CD45RO+ cells were sorted as the memory CD4+ T cells. CMV serostatus came from serum IgG against pp150, pp28, p38, p52. What was sequenced was memory CD4+ T cells from blood. This clonotype was sampled from an adult in good health and CMV-seropositive.

The CDR3: CASSGTGVEAFF. The CDR3 DNA is TGTGCCAGCAGCGGGACAGGGGTTGAAGCTTTCTTT. The chain joins TRBV11-2 to TRBJ1-1; TRBD1 agrees at 10 bases. Germline V lookup: CDR1 SGHAT, CDR2 FQNNGV. The CDR3 is 12 amino acids. Trimming took 5 bases from V and 7 from J; bases not matched to a gene: 1. Together with reference TRBV11-2 and TRBJ1-1, the CDR3 gives the full variable domain: EAGVAQSPRYKIIEKRQSVAFWCNPISGHATLYWYQQILGQGPKLLIQFQNNGVVDDSQLPKDRFSAERLKGVDSTLKIQPAKLEDSAVYLCASSGTGVEAFFGQGTRLTVV.